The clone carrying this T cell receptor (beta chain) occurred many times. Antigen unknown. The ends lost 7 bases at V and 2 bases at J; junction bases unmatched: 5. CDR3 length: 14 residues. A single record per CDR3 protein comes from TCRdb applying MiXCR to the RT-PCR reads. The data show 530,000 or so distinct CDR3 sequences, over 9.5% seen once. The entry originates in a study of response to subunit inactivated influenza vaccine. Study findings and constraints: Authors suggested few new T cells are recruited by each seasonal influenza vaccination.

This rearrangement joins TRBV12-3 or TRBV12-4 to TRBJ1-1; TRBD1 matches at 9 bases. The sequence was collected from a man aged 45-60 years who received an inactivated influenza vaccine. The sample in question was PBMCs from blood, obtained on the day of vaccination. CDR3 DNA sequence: TGTGCCAGCAAATTGGGACAGGGAAACACTGAAGCTTTCTTT. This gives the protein CASKLGQGNTEAFF.